One T cell receptor beta chain is described in this entry. Germline V CDR1 and CDR2: DFQATT, SNEGSKA (reference sequence). CDR3 length equals 13 residues. J gave up 2 bases and V 4 bases, and 0 bases lay outside the gene matches. This sample stems from a study of T-cell reconstitution after alpha-beta-depleted transplantation in children. Preparation of the TCRbeta library used unique molecular identifiers. TCRdb re-derived calls from the PCR reads in MiXCR, one entry per CDR3 protein. This table holds some 600,000 distinct CDR3 sequences, around 16% found once. The sample was PBMCs from the stem cell graft donor, taken from the stem cell graft. The chain joins TRBV20-1 to TRBJ1-5, with 9 bases that match TRBD1. The clonotype originates from a human donor who donated a stem cell graft to a child with acute myeloid leukemia. The CDR3, as DNA: TGCAGTGCTAACAGGGGGCGCAATCAGCCCCAGCATTTT. It specifies CSANRGRNQPQHF.